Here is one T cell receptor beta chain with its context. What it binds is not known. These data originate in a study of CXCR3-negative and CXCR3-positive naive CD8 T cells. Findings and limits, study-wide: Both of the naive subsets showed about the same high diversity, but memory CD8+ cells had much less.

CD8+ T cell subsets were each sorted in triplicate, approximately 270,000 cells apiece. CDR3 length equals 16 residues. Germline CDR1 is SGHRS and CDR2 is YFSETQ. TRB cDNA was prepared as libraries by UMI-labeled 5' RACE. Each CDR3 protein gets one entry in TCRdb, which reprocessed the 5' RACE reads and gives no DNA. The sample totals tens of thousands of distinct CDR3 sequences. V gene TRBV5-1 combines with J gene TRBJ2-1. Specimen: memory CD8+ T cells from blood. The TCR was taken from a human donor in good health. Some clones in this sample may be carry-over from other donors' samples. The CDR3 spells CASSSLGSGRPNEQFF. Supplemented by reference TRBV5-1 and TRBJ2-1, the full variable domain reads KAGVTQTPRYLIKTRGQQVTLSCSPISGHRSVSWYQQTPGQGLQFLFEYFSETQRNKGNFPGRFSGRQFSNSRSEMNVSTLELGDSALYLCASSSLGSGRPNEQFFGPGTRLTVL.